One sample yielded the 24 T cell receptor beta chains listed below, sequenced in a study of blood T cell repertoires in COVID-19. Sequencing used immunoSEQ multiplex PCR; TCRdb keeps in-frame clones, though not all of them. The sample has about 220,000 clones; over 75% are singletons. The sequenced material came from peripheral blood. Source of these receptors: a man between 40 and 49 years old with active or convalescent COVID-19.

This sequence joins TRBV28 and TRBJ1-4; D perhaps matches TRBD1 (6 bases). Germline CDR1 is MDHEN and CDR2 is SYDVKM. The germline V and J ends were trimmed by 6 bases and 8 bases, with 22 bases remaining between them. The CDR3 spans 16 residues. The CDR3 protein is CASSPEYGTNGEKLFF. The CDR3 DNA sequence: TGTGCCAGCAGCCCAGAGTACGGGACAAACGGAGAAAAACTGTTTTTT.

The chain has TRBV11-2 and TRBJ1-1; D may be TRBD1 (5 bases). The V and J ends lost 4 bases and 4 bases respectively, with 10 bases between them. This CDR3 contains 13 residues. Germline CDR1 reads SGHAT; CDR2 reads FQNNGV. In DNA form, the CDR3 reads TGTGCCAGCAGCTACCGCGGGGGCACTGAAGCTTTCTTT. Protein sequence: CASSYRGGTEAFF.

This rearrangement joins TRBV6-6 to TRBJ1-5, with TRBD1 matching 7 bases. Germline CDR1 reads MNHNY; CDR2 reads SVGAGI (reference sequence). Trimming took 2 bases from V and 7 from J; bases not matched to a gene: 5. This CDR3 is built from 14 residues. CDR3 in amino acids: CASSYLAGGQPQHF. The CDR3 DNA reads TGTGCCAGCAGTTACCTAGCAGGGGGACAGCCCCAGCATTTT.

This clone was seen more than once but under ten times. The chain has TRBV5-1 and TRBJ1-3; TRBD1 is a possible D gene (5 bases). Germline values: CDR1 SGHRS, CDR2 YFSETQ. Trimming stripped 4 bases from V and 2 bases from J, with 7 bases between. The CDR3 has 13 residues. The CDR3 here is CASSQDTGNTIYF. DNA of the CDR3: TGCGCCAGCAGCCAGGACACTGGAAACACCATATATTTT.

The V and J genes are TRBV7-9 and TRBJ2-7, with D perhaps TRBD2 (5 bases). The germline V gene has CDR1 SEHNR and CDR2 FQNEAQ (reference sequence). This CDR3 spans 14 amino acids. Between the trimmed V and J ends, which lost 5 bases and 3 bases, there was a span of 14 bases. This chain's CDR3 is CASSAGLMNYEQYF. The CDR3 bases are TGTGCCAGCAGCGCCGGACTGATGAACTACGAGCAGTACTTC.

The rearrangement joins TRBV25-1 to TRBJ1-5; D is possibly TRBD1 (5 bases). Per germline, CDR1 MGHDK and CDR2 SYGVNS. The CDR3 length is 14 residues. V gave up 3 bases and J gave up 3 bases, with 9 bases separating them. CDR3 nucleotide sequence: TGTGCCAGCAGTGACCCAGGGAACAATCAGCCCCAGCATTTT. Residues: CASSDPGNNQPQHF.

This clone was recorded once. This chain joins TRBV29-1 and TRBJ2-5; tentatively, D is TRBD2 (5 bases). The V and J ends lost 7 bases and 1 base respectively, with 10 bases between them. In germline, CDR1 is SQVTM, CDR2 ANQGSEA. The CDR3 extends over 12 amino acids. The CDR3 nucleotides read TGCAGCGCCCGAAGCGGCCAAGAGACCCAGTACTTC. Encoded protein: CSARSGQETQYF.

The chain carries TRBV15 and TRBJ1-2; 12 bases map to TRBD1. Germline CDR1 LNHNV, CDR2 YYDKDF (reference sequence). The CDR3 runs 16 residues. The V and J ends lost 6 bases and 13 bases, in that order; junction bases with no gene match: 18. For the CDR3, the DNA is TGTGCCACCAGTGGGGACAGGGGGCTGAAGGAAAACTGGGGCACCTTC. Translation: CATSGDRGLKENWGTF.

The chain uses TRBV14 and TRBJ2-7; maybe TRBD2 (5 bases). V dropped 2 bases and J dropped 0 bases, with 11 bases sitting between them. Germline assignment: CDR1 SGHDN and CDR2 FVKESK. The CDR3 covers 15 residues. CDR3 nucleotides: TGTGCCAGCAGCCAAACCCCAGACTACTCCTACGAGCAGTACTTC. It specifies CASSQTPDYSYEQYF.

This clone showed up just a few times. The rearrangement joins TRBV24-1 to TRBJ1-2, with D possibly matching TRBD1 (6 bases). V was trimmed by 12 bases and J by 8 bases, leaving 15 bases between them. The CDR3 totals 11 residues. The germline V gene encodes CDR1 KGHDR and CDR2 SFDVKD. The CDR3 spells CASWGLGGYTF. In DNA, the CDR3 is TGTGCCTCCTGGGGGCTGGGAGGCTACACCTTC.

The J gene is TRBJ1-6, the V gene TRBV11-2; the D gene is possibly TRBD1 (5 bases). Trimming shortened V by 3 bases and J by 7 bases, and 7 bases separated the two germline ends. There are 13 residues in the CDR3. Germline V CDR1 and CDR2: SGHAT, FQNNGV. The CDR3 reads CASSFPGNSPLHF. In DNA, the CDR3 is TGTGCCAGCAGCTTTCCAGGGAATTCACCCCTCCACTTT.

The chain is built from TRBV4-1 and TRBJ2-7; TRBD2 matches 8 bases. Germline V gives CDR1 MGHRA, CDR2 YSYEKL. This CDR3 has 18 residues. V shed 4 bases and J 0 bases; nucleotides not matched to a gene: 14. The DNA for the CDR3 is TGCGCCAGCAGCCTCCGCCCCACTAGCGGACAATTCTCCTACGAGCAGTACTTC. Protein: CASSLRPTSGQFSYEQYF.

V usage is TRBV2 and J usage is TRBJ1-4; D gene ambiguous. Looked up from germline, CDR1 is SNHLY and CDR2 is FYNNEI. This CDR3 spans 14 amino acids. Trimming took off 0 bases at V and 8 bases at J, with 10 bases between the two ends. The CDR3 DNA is TGTGCCAGCAGTGAAGCTCAGGTACAGGAAAAACTGTTTTTT. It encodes CASSEAQVQEKLFF.

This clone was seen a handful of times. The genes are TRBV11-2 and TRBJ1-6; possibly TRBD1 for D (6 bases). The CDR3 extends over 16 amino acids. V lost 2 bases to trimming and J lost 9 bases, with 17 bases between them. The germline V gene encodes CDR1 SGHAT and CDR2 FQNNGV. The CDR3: CASSLSKSGVGSPLHF. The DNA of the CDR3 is TGTGCCAGCAGCTTATCTAAATCAGGGGTTGGTTCACCCCTCCACTTT.

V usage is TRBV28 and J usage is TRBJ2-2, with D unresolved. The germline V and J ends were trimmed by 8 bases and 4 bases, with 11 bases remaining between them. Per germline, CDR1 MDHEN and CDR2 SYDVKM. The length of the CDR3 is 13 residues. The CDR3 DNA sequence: TGTGCCAGCCGCCCAGATATCACCGGGGAGCTGTTTTTT. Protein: CASRPDITGELFF.

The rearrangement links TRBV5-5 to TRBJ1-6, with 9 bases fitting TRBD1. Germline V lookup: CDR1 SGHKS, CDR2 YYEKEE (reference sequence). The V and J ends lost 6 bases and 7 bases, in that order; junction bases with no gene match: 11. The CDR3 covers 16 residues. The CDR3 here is CASTLLDGTGNSPLHF. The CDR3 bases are TGTGCCAGCACCTTATTAGACGGGACAGGGAATTCACCCCTCCACTTT.

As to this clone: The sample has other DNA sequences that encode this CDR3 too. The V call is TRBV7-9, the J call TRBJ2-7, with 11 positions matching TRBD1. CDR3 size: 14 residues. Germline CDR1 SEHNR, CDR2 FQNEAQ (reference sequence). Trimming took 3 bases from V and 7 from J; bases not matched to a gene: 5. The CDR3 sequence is CASSFPGQGGEQYF. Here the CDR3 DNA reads TGTGCCAGCAGCTTCCCGGGACAGGGGGGAGAGCAGTACTTC.

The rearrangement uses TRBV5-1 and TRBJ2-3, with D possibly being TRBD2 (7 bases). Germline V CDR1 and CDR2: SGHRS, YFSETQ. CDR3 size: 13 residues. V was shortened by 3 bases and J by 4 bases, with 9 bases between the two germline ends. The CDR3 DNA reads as TGCGCCAGCAGCTACGGGGGGCCAGATACGCAGTATTTT. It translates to CASSYGGPDTQYF.

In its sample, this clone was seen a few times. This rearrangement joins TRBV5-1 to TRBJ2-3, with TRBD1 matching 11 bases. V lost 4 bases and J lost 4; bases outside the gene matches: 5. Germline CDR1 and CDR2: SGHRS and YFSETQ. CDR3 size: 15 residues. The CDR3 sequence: CASSRTGGGPDTQYF. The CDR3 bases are TGCGCCAGCAGCCGGACAGGGGGCGGCCCAGATACGCAGTATTTT.

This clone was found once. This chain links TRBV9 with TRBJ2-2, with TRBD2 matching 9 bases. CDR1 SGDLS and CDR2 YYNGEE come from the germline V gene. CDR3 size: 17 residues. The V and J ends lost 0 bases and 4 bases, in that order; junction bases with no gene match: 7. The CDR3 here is CASSVAGGLASTGELFF. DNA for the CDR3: TGTGCCAGCAGCGTAGCCGGGGGACTAGCATCCACCGGGGAGCTGTTTTTT.

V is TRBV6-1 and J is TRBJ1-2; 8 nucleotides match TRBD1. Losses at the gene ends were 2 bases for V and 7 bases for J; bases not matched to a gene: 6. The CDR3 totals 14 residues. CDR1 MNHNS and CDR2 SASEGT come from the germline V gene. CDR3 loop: CASSESDRVGGYTF. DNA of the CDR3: TGTGCCAGCAGTGAATCGGACAGGGTCGGTGGCTACACCTTC.

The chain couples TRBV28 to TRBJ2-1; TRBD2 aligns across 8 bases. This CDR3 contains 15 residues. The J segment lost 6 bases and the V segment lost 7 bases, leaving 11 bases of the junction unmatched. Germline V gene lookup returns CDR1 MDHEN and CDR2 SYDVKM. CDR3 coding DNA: TGTGCCAGCAACATTATAGGGCTAGCGGGCAATGAGCAGTTCTTC. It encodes CASNIIGLAGNEQFF.

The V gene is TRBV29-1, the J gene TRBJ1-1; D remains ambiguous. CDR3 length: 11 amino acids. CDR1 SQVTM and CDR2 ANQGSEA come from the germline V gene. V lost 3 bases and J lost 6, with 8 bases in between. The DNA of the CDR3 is TGCAGCGTTGATGAGGTCGCTGAAGCTTTCTTT. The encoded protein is CSVDEVAEAFF.

CDR3 sequence: CASSPAGRYEQYF. The CDR3 DNA sequence: TGCGCCAGCAGCCCTGCGGGACGCTACGAGCAGTACTTC. This chain connects TRBV4-1 to TRBJ2-7; D might be TRBD2 (6 bases). The ends were cut back, 4 bases at V and 3 bases at J, with 10 bases in the middle. The CDR3 spans 13 residues. The V gene's germline CDR1 is MGHRA and CDR2 YSYEKL.